These 12 T cell receptor beta chains were all obtained from the same sample, sequenced in a study of cytomegalovirus exposure and HLA in healthy donors. The PCR employed 60 Vbeta primers together with 13 Jbeta primers. Sequencing was performed with immunoSEQ multiplex PCR; in TCRdb, only in-frame clones are kept and a portion is missing. With some 120,000 clones in the sample, the ten largest clones hold 2%. The sequencing input was PBMCs. The source of these receptors is a woman aged 55-70 years in good health and CMV-seronegative.

The chain combines TRBV7-3 with TRBJ2-7; 8 bases line up with TRBD2. This CDR3 spans 13 amino acids. V shed 0 bases and J 6 bases; nucleotides not matched to a gene: 1. Germline V gene sequence: CDR1 SGHTA, CDR2 FQGTGA. This CDR3 reads CASSLTSGVEQYF. Here the CDR3 DNA reads TGTGCCAGCAGCTTAACTAGCGGGGTCGAGCAGTACTTC.

The genes are TRBV7-8 and TRBJ2-5, with TRBD2 matching 14 bases. V shed 5 bases and J 4 bases; nucleotides not matched to a gene: 6. The CDR3 spans 16 residues. The germline V gene encodes CDR1 SGHVS and CDR2 FQNEAQ. CDR3 coding DNA: TGTGCCAGCAGCGTGCGACTAGCGGGGGGGCGAGAGACCCAGTACTTC. Its protein is CASSVRLAGGRETQYF.

This chain connects TRBV27 to TRBJ1-2; TRBD1 agrees at 7 bases. CDR3 length: 13 amino acids. Trimming cost V 6 bases and J 3 bases; bases outside gene matches: 4. Germline V gives CDR1 MNHEY, CDR2 SMNVEV (reference sequence). The CDR3 region has the DNA TGTGCCAGCAGACGGACAGGAGACTATGGCTACACCTTC. It translates to CASRRTGDYGYTF.

This sequence joins TRBV28 and TRBJ2-5; 9 bases line up with TRBD1. V lost 4 bases to trimming and J lost 5 bases; unmatched junction nucleotides: 11. CDR1 is MDHEN and CDR2 is SYDVKM in the germline V gene. The CDR3 runs 16 residues. CDR3 DNA: TGTGCCAGCAGTTCCCCCCAAGGACAGGGGCTCGAGACCCAGTACTTC. Its translation: CASSSPQGQGLETQYF.

The rearrangement uses TRBV2 and TRBJ1-6, with TRBD1 matching 9 bases. Germline assignment: CDR1 SNHLY and CDR2 FYNNEI. V dropped 3 bases and J dropped 10; count of bases not matched to a gene: 7. This CDR3 has 15 amino acids. CDR3 protein: CASSEAGQGISPLHF. The CDR3 bases are TGTGCCAGCAGTGAGGCGGGACAGGGTATCTCACCCCTCCACTTT. The entire variable domain, with the rest obtained from reference TRBV2 and TRBJ1-6, is as follows: EPEVTQTPSHQVTQMGQEVILRCVPISNHLYFYWYRQILGQKVEFLVSFYNNEISEKSEIFDDQFSVERPDGSNFTLKIRSTKLEDSAMYFCASSEAGQGISPLHFGNGTRLTVT.

This chain connects TRBV7-2 to TRBJ2-3; 7 bases map to TRBD2. The V segment lost 4 bases and the J segment 0 bases; nucleotides outside the gene matches: 4. The CDR3 spans 15 residues. Germline assignment: CDR1 SGHTA and CDR2 FQGNSA. DNA for the CDR3: TGTGCCAGCAGCTCTATGGGGGGGAGCACAGATACGCAGTATTTT. Its translation: CASSSMGGSTDTQYF.

The V and J genes are TRBV5-1 and TRBJ1-1; TRBD1 is a possible D gene (6 bases). The CDR3 covers 11 residues. CDR1 is SGHRS and CDR2 is YFSETQ in the germline V gene. Trimming cost V 7 bases and J 7 bases, with 11 bases left between them. The DNA for the CDR3 is TGCGCCAGCTCAGGGGCCCGTGAAGCTTTCTTT. It yields the protein CASSGAREAFF.

The rearrangement links TRBV5-1 to TRBJ2-7, with D possibly matching TRBD2 (5 bases). The CDR3 length is 15 residues. Between the trimmed V and J ends, which lost 4 bases and 0 bases, there was a span of 14 bases. Germline CDR1 and CDR2: SGHRS and YFSETQ. The CDR3 sequence is CASSPGNVFSYEQYF. The CDR3 region has the DNA TGCGCCAGCAGCCCCGGGAACGTTTTCTCCTACGAGCAGTACTTC.

The chain uses TRBV5-4 and TRBJ2-7, with D unclear. The CDR3 is 13 residues long. With 3 bases removed from V and 5 bases from J, the gap between germline ends came to 12 bases. CDR1 is SGHNT, CDR2 YYREEE, per germline (reference sequence). CDR3 nucleotide sequence: TGTGCCAGCAGCTCGCGATCAGGCGACGAGCAGTACTTC. Translation gives CASSSRSGDEQYF. The whole variable domain, filled in from reference TRBV5-4 and TRBJ2-7, reads ETGVTQSPTHLIKTRGQQVTLRCSSQSGHNTVSWYQQALGQGPQFIFQYYREEENGRGNFPPRFSGLQFPNYSSELNVNALELDDSALYLCASSSRSGDEQYFGPGTRLTVT.

As for this clone: Other DNA sequences within the sample encode an identical CDR3. The J gene is TRBJ2-1, the V gene TRBV10-3; 8 bases are shared with TRBD2. V shed 5 bases and J 9 bases; nucleotides not matched to a gene: 15. This CDR3 has 16 residues. CDR1 and CDR2 (germline): ENHRY, SYGVKD. The CDR3 nucleotides read TGTGCCATCAGTCACATAGCGCGGGAGGAGGGCGGTGAGCAGTTCTTC. Translation gives CAISHIAREEGGEQFF.

The V gene is TRBV6-1, the J gene TRBJ2-3; tentatively, D is TRBD2 (5 bases). The CDR3 length is 15 residues. The V gene's germline CDR1 is MNHNS and CDR2 SASEGT. V was cut by 3 bases and J by 3 bases, with 13 bases left in between. The CDR3 sequence is CASSDRLFLTDTQYF. The CDR3 DNA follows: TGTGCCAGCAGTGACCGACTATTTCTTACAGATACGCAGTATTTT.

J is TRBJ2-1 and V is TRBV27; 11 bases match TRBD1. The germline CDR1 and CDR2 sequences are MNHEY and SMNVEV (reference sequence). V gave up 5 bases and J gave up 4 bases; unmatched junction bases: 4. CDR3 length: 15 residues. CDR3 DNA: TGTGCCAGCAGTCCGGGGACAGGGGGTTACAATGAGCAGTTCTTC. It is translated as CASSPGTGGYNEQFF.